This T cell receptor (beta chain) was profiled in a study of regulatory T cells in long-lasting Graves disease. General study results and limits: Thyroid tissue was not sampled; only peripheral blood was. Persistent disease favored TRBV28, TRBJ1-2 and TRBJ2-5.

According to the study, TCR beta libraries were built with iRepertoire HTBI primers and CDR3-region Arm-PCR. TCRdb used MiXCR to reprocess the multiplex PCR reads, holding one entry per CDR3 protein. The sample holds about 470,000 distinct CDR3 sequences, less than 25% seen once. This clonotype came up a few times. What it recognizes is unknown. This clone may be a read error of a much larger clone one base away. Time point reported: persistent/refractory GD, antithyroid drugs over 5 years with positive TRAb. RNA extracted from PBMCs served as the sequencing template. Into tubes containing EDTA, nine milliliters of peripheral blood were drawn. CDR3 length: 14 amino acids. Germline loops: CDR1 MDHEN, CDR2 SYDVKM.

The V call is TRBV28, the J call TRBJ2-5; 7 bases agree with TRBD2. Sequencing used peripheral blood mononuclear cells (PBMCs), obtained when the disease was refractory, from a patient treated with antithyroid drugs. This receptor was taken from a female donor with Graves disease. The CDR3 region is CASSLPTSPGTQHF. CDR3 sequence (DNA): TGTGCCAGCAGCCTACCGACTAGCCCAGGGACCCAGCACTTC. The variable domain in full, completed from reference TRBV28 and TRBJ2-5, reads DVKVTQSSRYLVKRTGEKVFLECVQDMDHENMFWYRQDPGLGLRLIYFSYDVKMKEKGDIPEGYSVSREKKERFSLILESASTNQTSMYLCASSLPTSPGTQHFGPGTRLLVL.